This T cell receptor beta chain was observed in a study of blood T cell repertoires in COVID-19. Assay: immunoSEQ multiplex PCR; the TCRdb copy retains only in-frame clones and omits some. The sample contains 90,000 to 140,000 clones, approximately 76% of which appear only once. The ends lost 4 bases at V and 1 base at J; junction bases unmatched: 3. Germline loops: CDR1 SGHRS, CDR2 YFSETQ. There are 14 residues in the CDR3. Sequencing was done on a sample of peripheral blood. The source of this sequence is a woman between 65 and 79 years old with acute or convalescent COVID-19. The V call is TRBV5-1, the J call TRBJ1-1, with 8 bases matching TRBD1. The chain's CDR3 is CASSRDRGNTEAFF. CDR3 nucleotides: TGCGCCAGCAGCCGCGACAGGGGGAACACTGAAGCTTTCTTT.